This is a list of T cell receptor beta chains from one sample in a study of blood T cell repertoires in COVID-19. The repertoire was sequenced with immunoSEQ multiplex PCR; TCRdb's copy has only in-frame clones and lacks some. This sample has 380,000 or so clones, with around 92% found just once. Sequenced sample: peripheral blood. Every receptor here comes from a man aged 35 to 55 with acute or convalescent COVID-19. Each CDR3 is given with its conserved first and last residue. D genes are given only for firm matches. For some rows the clone size is stated as once, few or many, or as a class when expanded; others skip it.

j_gene,abundance,v_gene,d_gene,CDR3aa,CDR3nt
TRBJ1-3,NA,TRBV30,NA,CAWSVIGDTGYPSGNTIYF,TGTGCCTGGAGTGTAATAGGGGACACAGGGTACCCCTCTGGAAACACCATATATTTT
TRBJ1-5,NA,TRBV4-1,TRBD1,CASSQDGQGANQPQHF,TGCGCCAGCAGCCAAGATGGGCAGGGGGCTAACCAGCCCCAGCATTTT
TRBJ1-5,NA,TRBV28,NA,CASSLDGGSSPQHF,TGTGCCAGCAGTTTAGACGGGGGATCATCGCCCCAGCATTTT
TRBJ1-6,NA,TRBV19,NA,CASSIGGQLRTHSPLHF,TGTGCCAGTAGTATAGGGGGACAACTCCGAACCCATTCACCCCTCCACTTT
TRBJ2-2,NA,TRBV30,TRBD1,CAWKAGTGGTGELFF,TGTGCCTGGAAAGCCGGGACAGGAGGCACCGGGGAGCTGTTTTTT
TRBJ1-2,NA,TRBV24-1,NA,CATSDFGPYGYTF,TGTGCCACCAGTGATTTCGGTCCATATGGCTACACCTTC
TRBJ2-3,NA,TRBV7-3,TRBD2,CASSLIAGGTVTQYF,TGTGCCAGCAGCCTAATAGCGGGGGGGACAGTCACGCAGTATTTT
TRBJ2-3,once,TRBV5-1,TRBD2,CASSLTSGSTDTQYF,TGCGCCAGCAGCCTCACTAGCGGTAGCACAGATACGCAGTATTTT
TRBJ2-4,NA,TRBV4-2,NA,CASSQLGGGNIQYF,TGTGCCAGCAGCCAATTAGGGGGTGGAAACATTCAGTACTTC
TRBJ2-7,NA,TRBV19,NA,CASSIGGHNSYEQYF,TGTGCCAGTAGTATCGGAGGGCATAACTCCTACGAGCAGTACTTC
TRBJ1-2,NA,TRBV30,NA,CAWSGRGALGPEGYTF,TGTGCCTGGAGTGGTCGGGGGGCGTTGGGTCCGGAAGGCTACACCTTC
TRBJ2-7,NA,TRBV6-5,TRBD1,CASLRPGTGVHEQYF,TGTGCCAGCTTACGACCCGGGACAGGCGTCCACGAGCAGTACTTC
TRBJ1-5,few,TRBV28,TRBD1,CASRGGQGVRPQHF,TGTGCCAGCAGGGGGGGACAGGGGGTCCGGCCCCAGCATTTT
TRBJ2-5,NA,TRBV2,NA,CASSEFRSETQYF,TGTGCCAGCAGTGAGTTTCGGTCGGAGACCCAGTACTTC
TRBJ2-7,NA,TRBV10-3,TRBD1,CAIRQGAGESYEQYF,TGTGCCATCCGACAGGGGGCAGGGGAATCCTACGAGCAGTACTTC
TRBJ2-7,NA,TRBV19,NA,CASSMGVSGAYEQYF,TGTGCCAGTAGTATGGGTGTTAGCGGAGCCTACGAGCAGTACTTC
TRBJ1-1,NA,TRBV18,TRBD1,CASSPDRGSEAFF,TGTGCCAGCTCACCCGACAGGGGCTCTGAAGCTTTCTTT
TRBJ1-2,NA,TRBV21-1,NA,CASSTGETGRGYTF,TGTGCCAGCAGCACTGGAGAGACAGGGCGCGGCTACACCTTC
TRBJ1-6,once,TRBV6-6,TRBD1,CASRGDRGNNSPLHF,TGTGCCAGCAGGGGGGACAGGGGTAATAATTCACCCCTCCACTTT
TRBJ1-1,NA,TRBV5-6,NA,CASSLAGMGGEAFF,TGTGCCAGCAGCTTGGCCGGGATGGGGGGTGAAGCTTTCTTT